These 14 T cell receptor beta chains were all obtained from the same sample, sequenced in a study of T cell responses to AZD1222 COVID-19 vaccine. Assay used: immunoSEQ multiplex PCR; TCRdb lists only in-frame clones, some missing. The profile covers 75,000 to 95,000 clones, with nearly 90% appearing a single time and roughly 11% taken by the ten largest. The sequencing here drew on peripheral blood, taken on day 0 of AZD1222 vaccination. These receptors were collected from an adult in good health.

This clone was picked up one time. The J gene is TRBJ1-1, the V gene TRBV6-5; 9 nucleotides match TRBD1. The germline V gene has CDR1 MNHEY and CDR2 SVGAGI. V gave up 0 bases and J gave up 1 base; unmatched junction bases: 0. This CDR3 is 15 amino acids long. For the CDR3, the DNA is TGTGCCAGCAGTTACTCGGGACAGGGGAACACTGAAGCTTTCTTT. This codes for CASSYSGQGNTEAFF.

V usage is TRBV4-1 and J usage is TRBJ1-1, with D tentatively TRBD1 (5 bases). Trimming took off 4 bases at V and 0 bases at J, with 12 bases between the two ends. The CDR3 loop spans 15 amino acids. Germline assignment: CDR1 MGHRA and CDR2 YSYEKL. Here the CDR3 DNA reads TGCGCCAGCAGCCCCCCCGTGGGGGTGAACACTGAAGCTTTCTTT. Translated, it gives CASSPPVGVNTEAFF.

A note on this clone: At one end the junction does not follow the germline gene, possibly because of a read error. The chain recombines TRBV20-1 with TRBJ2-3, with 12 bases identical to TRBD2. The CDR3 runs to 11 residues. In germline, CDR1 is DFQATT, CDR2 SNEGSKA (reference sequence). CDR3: CSAIPSGGAVF. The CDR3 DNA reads TGCAGTGCTATTCCTAGCGGGGGGGCTGTTTTT.

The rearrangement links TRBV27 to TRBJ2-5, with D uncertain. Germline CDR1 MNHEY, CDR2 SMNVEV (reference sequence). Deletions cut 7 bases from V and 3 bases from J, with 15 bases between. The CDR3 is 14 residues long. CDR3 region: CASKASQAKETQYF. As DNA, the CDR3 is TGTGCCAGCAAGGCGTCCCAGGCTAAAGAGACCCAGTACTTC.

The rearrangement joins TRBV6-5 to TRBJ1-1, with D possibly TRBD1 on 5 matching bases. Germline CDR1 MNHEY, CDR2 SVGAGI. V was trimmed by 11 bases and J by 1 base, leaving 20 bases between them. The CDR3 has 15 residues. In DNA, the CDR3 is TGTGCCGCCTCCCCCGCAGGGATTTCGAACACTGAAGCTTTCTTT. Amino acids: CAASPAGISNTEAFF.

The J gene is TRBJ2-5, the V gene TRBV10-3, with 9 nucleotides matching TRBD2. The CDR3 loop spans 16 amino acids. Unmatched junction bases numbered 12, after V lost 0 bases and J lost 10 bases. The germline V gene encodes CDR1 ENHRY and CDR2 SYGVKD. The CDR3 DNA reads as TGTGCCATCAGTGAGTCGACCTCGCGGGGGGGCCGGGACCAGTACTTC. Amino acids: CAISESTSRGGRDQYF.

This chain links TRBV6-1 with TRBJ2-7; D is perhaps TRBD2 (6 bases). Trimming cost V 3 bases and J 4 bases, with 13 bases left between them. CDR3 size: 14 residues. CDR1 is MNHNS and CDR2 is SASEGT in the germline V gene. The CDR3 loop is CASSDWGDEYEQYF. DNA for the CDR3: TGTGCCAGCAGTGATTGGGGGGATGAGTACGAGCAGTACTTC.

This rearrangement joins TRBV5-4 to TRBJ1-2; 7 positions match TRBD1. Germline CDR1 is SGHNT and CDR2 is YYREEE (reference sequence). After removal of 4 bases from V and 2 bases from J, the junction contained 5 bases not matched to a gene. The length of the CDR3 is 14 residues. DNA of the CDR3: TGTGCCAGCAGCACCCTAGGGGGCAACTATGGCTACACCTTC. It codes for CASSTLGGNYGYTF.

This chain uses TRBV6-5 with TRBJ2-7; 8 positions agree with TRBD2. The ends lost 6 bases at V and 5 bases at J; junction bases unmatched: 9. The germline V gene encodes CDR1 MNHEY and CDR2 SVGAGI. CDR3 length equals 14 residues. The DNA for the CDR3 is TGTGCCAGCAGGACGGGGGGGCAGCCCGACGAGCAGTACTTC. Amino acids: CASRTGGQPDEQYF.

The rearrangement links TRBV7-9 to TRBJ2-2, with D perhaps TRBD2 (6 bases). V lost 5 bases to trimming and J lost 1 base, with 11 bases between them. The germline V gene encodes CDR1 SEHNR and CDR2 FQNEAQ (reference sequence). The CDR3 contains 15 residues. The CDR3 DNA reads TGTGCCAGCAGCCGGAGGGCGGAGAACACCGGGGAGCTGTTTTTT. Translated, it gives CASSRRAENTGELFF. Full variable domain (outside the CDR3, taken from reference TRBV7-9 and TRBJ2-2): DTGVSQNPRHKITKRGQNVTFRCDPISEHNRLYWYRQTLGQGPEFLTYFQNEAQLEKSRLLSDRFSAERPKGSFSTLEIQRTEQGDSAMYLCASSRRAENTGELFFGEGSRLTVL.

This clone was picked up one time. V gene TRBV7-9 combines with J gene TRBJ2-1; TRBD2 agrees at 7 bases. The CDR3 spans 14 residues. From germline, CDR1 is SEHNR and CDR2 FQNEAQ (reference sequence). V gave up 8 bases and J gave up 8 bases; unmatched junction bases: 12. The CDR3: CASLQSVGRHEQFF. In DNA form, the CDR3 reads TGTGCCAGCTTACAATCGGTCGGGAGGCATGAGCAGTTCTTC.

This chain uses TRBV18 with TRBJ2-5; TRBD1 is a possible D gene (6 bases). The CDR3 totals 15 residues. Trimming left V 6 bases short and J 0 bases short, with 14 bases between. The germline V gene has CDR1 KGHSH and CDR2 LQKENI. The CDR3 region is CASSPGTPYQETQYF. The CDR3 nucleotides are TGTGCCAGCTCCCCCGGGACACCGTACCAAGAGACCCAGTACTTC. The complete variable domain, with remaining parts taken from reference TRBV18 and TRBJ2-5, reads NAGVMQNPRHLVRRRGQEARLRCSPMKGHSHVYWYRQLPEEGLKFMVYLQKENIIDESGMPKERFSAEFPKEGPSILRIQQVVRGDSAAYFCASSPGTPYQETQYFGPGTRLLVL.

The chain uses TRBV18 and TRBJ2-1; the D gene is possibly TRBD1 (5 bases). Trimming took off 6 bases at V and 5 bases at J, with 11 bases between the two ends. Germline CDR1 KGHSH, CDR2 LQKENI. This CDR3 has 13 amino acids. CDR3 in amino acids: CASSQGPNNEQFF. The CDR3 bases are TGTGCCAGCTCTCAGGGCCCCAACAATGAGCAGTTCTTC.

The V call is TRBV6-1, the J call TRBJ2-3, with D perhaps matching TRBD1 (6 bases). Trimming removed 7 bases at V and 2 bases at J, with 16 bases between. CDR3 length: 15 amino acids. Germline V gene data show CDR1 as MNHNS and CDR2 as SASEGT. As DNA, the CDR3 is TGTGCCAGCAACTACGGTCAGGGGCTCACAGATACGCAGTATTTT. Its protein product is CASNYGQGLTDTQYF.